A single sample is the source of the 26 T cell receptor beta chains below, sequenced in a study of blood T cell repertoires in COVID-19. This table comes from immunoSEQ multiplex PCR, and its TCRdb copy is limited to in-frame clones, with some not included. The table has just over 300,000 clones, over 75% seen once. Sequencing was carried out using PBMCs or T cells enriched from blood (not recorded which). Every receptor here comes from a man aged 25 to 40 who had recovered from COVID-19.

This rearrangement joins TRBV4-1 to TRBJ1-2; D is possibly TRBD1 (5 bases). V was trimmed by 4 bases and J by 6 bases, leaving 18 bases between them. Germline CDR1 is MGHRA and CDR2 is YSYEKL. The CDR3 is 15 amino acids. The CDR3 DNA reads as TGCGCCAGCAGCCTGCAAGGGACTCTTTCAGATGGCTACACCTTC. Translation gives CASSLQGTLSDGYTF.

This chain joins TRBV12-3 or TRBV12-4 and TRBJ2-5, with TRBD2 as a possible D gene (6 bases). The CDR3 covers 13 residues. Trimming removed 2 bases from V and 5 bases from J, with 9 bases in between. CDR3 sequence reads: CASSLFRGETQYF. In DNA form, the CDR3 reads TGTGCCAGCAGTTTATTTCGGGGGGAGACCCAGTACTTC.

V gene TRBV19 combines with J gene TRBJ2-6; TRBD1 matches at 8 bases. The CDR3 runs 16 residues. V lost 4 bases and J lost 4; bases outside the gene matches: 6. CDR1 LNHDA and CDR2 SQIVND come from the germline V gene (reference sequence). The CDR3 DNA reads TGTGCCAGTAGTACGCGGACAGGGTTCGGGGCCAACGTCCTGACTTTC. Translated, it gives CASSTRTGFGANVLTF.

The chain carries TRBV5-6 and TRBJ1-2; no definite D call. Germline V lookup: CDR1 SGHDT, CDR2 YYEEEE. V was pared by 1 base and J by 7 bases, with 8 bases between. There are 12 residues in the CDR3. For the CDR3, the DNA is TGTGCCAGCAGCTTGTCAGGCTTTGGCTACACCTTC. Protein product: CASSLSGFGYTF.

This clone was seen repeatedly, ten times or more. The chain is built from TRBV27 and TRBJ2-1; possible D gene TRBD2, 6 bases. This CDR3 spans 15 amino acids. Trimming shortened V by 5 bases and J by 10 bases, and 21 bases separated the two germline ends. CDR1 MNHEY and CDR2 SMNVEV come from the germline V gene (reference sequence). The CDR3 spells CASSATAWGVEEQFF. CDR3 sequence (DNA): TGTGCCAGCAGTGCTACCGCCTGGGGGGTAGAGGAGCAGTTCTTC.

The rearrangement links TRBV28 to TRBJ1-2; tentative D call: TRBD1 (5 bases). CDR3 length equals 13 residues. Germline-derived CDR1 and CDR2 are MDHEN and SYDVKM. Trimming shortened V by 6 bases and J by 0 bases, and 8 bases separated the two germline ends. This CDR3 is CASRSTANYGYTF. In DNA, the CDR3 is TGTGCCAGCAGATCGACAGCTAACTATGGCTACACCTTC.

The CDR3 nucleotides are TGTGCCAGCAGCCAAGACCAGGGGCTAAGCTCTGGAAACACCATATATTTT. Translating gives CASSQDQGLSSGNTIYF. The chain couples TRBV4-2 to TRBJ1-3; D is possibly TRBD1 (6 bases). The CDR3 has 17 amino acids. In germline, CDR1 is LGHNA, CDR2 YNFKEQ. V lost 0 bases and J 0 bases, leaving 12 bases between the germline ends.

This clone occurred a few times. The gene calls are TRBV7-4 and TRBJ1-6, with D maybe TRBD1 (6 bases). The CDR3 has 15 residues. Trimming removed 2 bases at V and 8 bases at J, with 13 bases between. Germline-derived CDR1 and CDR2 are SGHVT and SQSDAQ. CDR3 sequence: CASSLSGRGDSPLHF. The CDR3 bases are TGTGCCAGCAGCTTATCCGGCAGGGGTGATTCACCCCTCCACTTT.

The chain combines TRBV9 with TRBJ2-7; weak D call: TRBD2 (5 bases). Germline CDR1 reads SGDLS; CDR2 reads YYNGEE. The CDR3 contains 15 residues. Trimming stripped 0 bases from V and 1 base from J, with 11 bases between. CDR3 DNA: TGTGCCAGCAGCGTAGAGGGAGTCGGTTCCTACGAGCAGTACTTC. As protein: CASSVEGVGSYEQYF.

The V and J genes are TRBV10-3 and TRBJ1-2, with D unresolved. The germline V and J ends were trimmed by 4 bases and 0 bases, with 6 bases remaining between them. The CDR3 totals 13 residues. Looked up from germline, CDR1 is ENHRY and CDR2 is SYGVKD. CDR3: CAISGAANYGYTF. CDR3 nucleotides: TGTGCCATCAGTGGGGCTGCTAACTATGGCTACACCTTC.

The CDR3 loop is CASSDPLRDRGHGYTF. The CDR3 bases are TGTGCCAGCAGCGACCCGCTCCGGGACAGGGGTCATGGCTACACCTTC. The V call is TRBV7-3, the J call TRBJ1-2, with 10 bases aligning to TRBD1. The CDR3 runs 16 residues. Germline V gene sequence: CDR1 SGHTA, CDR2 FQGTGA. Trimming cost V 5 bases and J 6 bases; bases outside gene matches: 12.

This sequence joins TRBV6-5 and TRBJ1-1, with TRBD1 identical over 7 bases. This CDR3 region has 12 residues. The V gene's germline CDR1 is MNHEY and CDR2 SVGAGI. Losses at the gene ends were 8 bases for V and 10 bases for J; bases not matched to a gene: 10. The CDR3 here is CASLPRQGVAFF. The CDR3 coding sequence is TGTGCCAGCCTACCTCGACAGGGCGTAGCTTTCTTT.

This chain connects TRBV2 to TRBJ1-2; 7 bases line up with TRBD1. The trim removed 6 bases at V and 3 bases at J, leaving 7 bases unmatched. CDR1 is SNHLY, CDR2 FYNNEI, per germline. The CDR3 is made up of 14 amino acids. CDR3 bases: TGTGCCAGCAGCGATGACAGGGTTCACTATGGCTACACCTTC. Translated: CASSDDRVHYGYTF. Looking up the rest from reference TRBV2 and TRBJ1-2 gives the full variable domain: EPEVTQTPSHQVTQMGQEVILRCVPISNHLYFYWYRQILGQKVEFLVSFYNNEISEKSEIFDDQFSVERPDGSNFTLKIRSTKLEDSAMYFCASSDDRVHYGYTFGSGTRLTVV.

The CDR3 loop reads CASSEGSHTEAFF. CDR3 sequence (DNA): TGTGCCAGCAGTGAGGGCTCCCACACTGAAGCTTTCTTT. This chain links TRBV25-1 with TRBJ1-1; no definite D call. The CDR3 is 13 residues long. CDR1 and CDR2 (germline): MGHDK, SYGVNS. Trimming shortened V by 3 bases and J by 3 bases, and 8 bases separated the two germline ends. Based on the CDR3 plus reference TRBV25-1 and TRBJ1-1, the full variable domain is EADIYQTPRYLVIGTGKKITLECSQTMGHDKMYWYQQDPGMELHLIHYSYGVNSTEKGDLSSESTVSRIRTEHFPLTLESARPSHTSQYLCASSEGSHTEAFFGQGTRLTVV.

There are a few counts of this clone. The chain recombines TRBV9 with TRBJ2-1; 12 nucleotides line up with TRBD2. The V segment lost 0 bases and the J segment 7 bases; nucleotides outside the gene matches: 8. The germline gives CDR1 SGDLS, CDR2 YYNGEE. This CDR3 is 17 amino acids long. The CDR3 DNA reads as TGTGCCAGCAGCGTAGCTTCTAGCGGGGGGGCCCGTAATGAGCAGTTCTTC. This translates into CASSVASSGGARNEQFF.

In the case of this clone: The sample contains more than one DNA sequence encoding this CDR3. The V and J genes are TRBV10-3 and TRBJ1-1; D uncertain. Germline CDR1 is ENHRY and CDR2 is SYGVKD. This CDR3 region has 14 residues. Trimming shortened V by 0 bases and J by 3 bases, and 8 bases separated the two germline ends. CDR3 in DNA: TGTGCCATCAGTGAGTCAGGAGGTGACACTGAAGCTTTCTTT. This translates into CAISESGGDTEAFF.

V usage is TRBV7-9 and J usage is TRBJ2-6; perhaps TRBD1 as D (6 bases). The CDR3 runs to 17 residues. The ends were cut back, 2 bases at V and 5 bases at J, with 16 bases in the middle. Germline loops: CDR1 SEHNR, CDR2 FQNEAQ (reference sequence). CDR3: CASSLSQGRTWANVLTF. The CDR3, as DNA: TGTGCCAGCAGCTTATCCCAGGGGCGTACGTGGGCCAACGTCCTGACTTTC.

This chain connects TRBV6-5 to TRBJ1-5; no firm D call. Trimming cost V 4 bases and J 4 bases, with 14 bases left between them. The CDR3 loop spans 15 amino acids. Germline CDR1 MNHEY, CDR2 SVGAGI. The DNA of the CDR3 is TGTGCCAGCAGTTCGGAGGCACGGCCGAATCAGCCCCAGCATTTT. Translating it yields CASSSEARPNQPQHF.

This clone occurred a few times. This chain connects TRBV6-5 to TRBJ2-7; no definite D call. CDR3 length equals 12 residues. Looked up from germline, CDR1 is MNHEY and CDR2 is SVGAGI. V was trimmed by 5 bases and J by 6 bases, leaving 11 bases between them. CDR3 protein: CASSLRFGEQYF. DNA of the CDR3: TGTGCCAGCAGTCTCAGGTTTGGCGAGCAGTACTTC.

DNA of the CDR3: TGTGCCAGAAGCTTAGACAGGGGGCCTAGAAACACCATATATTTT. This codes for CARSLDRGPRNTIYF. The chain recombines TRBV5-3 with TRBJ1-3, with TRBD1 identical over 10 bases. TRBV5-3 is sorted into the ORF group, with uncertain function. The CDR3 is made up of 15 amino acids. V trimming: 2 bases; J trimming: 5 bases; junction bases outside the gene matches: 4.

The chain uses TRBV19 and TRBJ2-7; weak D call: TRBD2 (5 bases). Germline V gene data show CDR1 as LNHDA and CDR2 as SQIVND (reference sequence). V was cut by 4 bases and J by 2 bases, with 9 bases left in between. The CDR3 is 13 amino acids. This CDR3 is CASSRTGTYEQYF. The CDR3 region has the DNA TGTGCCAGTAGTAGGACTGGAACCTACGAGCAGTACTTC.

V is TRBV5-4 and J is TRBJ1-2, with 8 positions matching TRBD1. The CDR3 has 14 residues. The V gene end was trimmed by 5 bases and the J gene end by 6 bases; junction bases not matched to a gene: 9. In germline, CDR1 is SGHNT, CDR2 YYREEE (reference sequence). DNA for the CDR3: TGTGCCAGCAGTCCGGACAGGGAAAAGCATGGCTACACCTTC. The encoded protein is CASSPDREKHGYTF.

The rearrangement uses TRBV4-1 and TRBJ2-7; 7 bases fit TRBD1. CDR3 length: 17 amino acids. From germline, CDR1 is MGHRA and CDR2 YSYEKL. V lost 4 bases to trimming and J lost 4 bases; unmatched junction nucleotides: 16. DNA of the CDR3: TGCGCCAGCAGCCGACCTTTATCCGGGACAGAAAAATACGAGCAGTACTTC. Translated: CASSRPLSGTEKYEQYF.

This clone was found once. The chain recombines TRBV24-1 with TRBJ2-7, with 7 bases that match TRBD1. Germline CDR1 is KGHDR and CDR2 is SFDVKD. The trim removed 4 bases at V and 5 bases at J, leaving 7 bases unmatched. This CDR3 comprises 14 residues. The CDR3 DNA reads as TGTGCCACCAGTGACCGACTCACAGGGGACGAGCAGTACTTC. It codes for CATSDRLTGDEQYF.

The chain uses TRBV3-1 (or the pseudogene TRBV3-2) and TRBJ2-1; a possible D gene is TRBD1 (5 bases). The V and J ends lost 4 bases and 2 bases respectively, with 12 bases between them. Germline V CDR1 and CDR2: LGHDT, YNNKEL (reference sequence). This CDR3 is 15 amino acids long. In DNA form, the CDR3 reads TGTGCCAGCAGCCGAACCGACAGAACCTACAATGAGCAGTTCTTC. This translates into CASSRTDRTYNEQFF.

The chain combines TRBV2 with TRBJ1-2; 8 positions match TRBD1. The V gene's germline CDR1 is SNHLY and CDR2 FYNNEI. The V segment lost 6 bases and the J segment 8 bases; nucleotides outside the gene matches: 8. The CDR3 contains 13 residues. CDR3 nucleotide sequence: TGTGCCAGCAGCAGGGGGCTAGAGCGGGGCTACACCTTC. Translating it yields CASSRGLERGYTF.